This T cell receptor (beta chain) was documented in a study of tissue T cells after allogeneic stem cell transplantation. Measured with immunoSEQ multiplex PCR; TCRdb has only the in-frame clones, and not every one. This table holds 450 to 500 clones, about half found once. Looked up from germline, CDR1 is MNHEY and CDR2 is SVGAGI. The CDR3 covers 13 residues. The V end was cut by 0 bases, the J end by 6 bases, with 9 bases between. This sequence was found in a female patient between 40 and 69 years old with steroid-refractory graft-versus-host disease after an allogeneic stem cell transplant. These T cells may partly come from the graft donor. The gene calls are TRBV6-5 and TRBJ2-7, with D possibly being TRBD1 (5 bases). This specimen consisted of skin, obtained at autopsy. In DNA, the CDR3 is TGTGCCAGCAGTTACTCGCGCAGGGTCGAGCAGTACTTC. This translates into CASSYSRRVEQYF.